Each of the 13 T cell receptor beta chains below was sequenced from the same sample in a study of multiple sclerosis patients with progressive multifocal leukoencephalopathy. Produced via immunoSEQ multiplex PCR; TCRdb's table is partial and in-frame only. This sample has approximately 28,000 clones; about 87% occur once, and the top ten carry about 5.7%. Time point meaning: time of PML onset. Source: PBMCs, taken from a patient treated with natalizumab. The origin of the receptors is a woman in her forties with progressive multifocal leukoencephalopathy.

The genes are TRBV7-2 and TRBJ2-1; 10 bases map to TRBD2. Germline V gene sequence: CDR1 SGHTA, CDR2 FQGNSA. CDR3 length: 13 amino acids. The V segment lost 5 bases and the J segment 8 bases; nucleotides outside the gene matches: 3. The CDR3 DNA is TGTGCCAGCAGCACCGGACTAGCGGATGAGCAGTTCTTC. Translation gives CASSTGLADEQFF.

V is TRBV18 and J is TRBJ2-1; the match to TRBD2 covers 8 bases. From germline, CDR1 is KGHSH and CDR2 LQKENI. CDR3 length: 18 residues. After removal of 3 bases from V and 7 bases from J, the junction contained 17 bases not matched to a gene. The CDR3 protein is CASSPRGGQAKVMNEQFF. CDR3 nucleotides: TGTGCCAGCTCACCCCGGGGGGGGCAGGCTAAGGTAATGAATGAGCAGTTCTTC.

The rearrangement uses TRBV4-3 and TRBJ2-1; 7 nucleotides agree with TRBD2. V dropped 4 bases and J dropped 6; count of bases not matched to a gene: 12. This CDR3 region has 16 residues. In germline, CDR1 is LGHNA, CDR2 YSLEER. CDR3 coding DNA: TGCGCCAGCAGCCCATTGACTAGCATTAGGAGCAATGAGCAGTTCTTC. This sequence encodes CASSPLTSIRSNEQFF.

This clone has a single count. This chain links TRBV7-9 with TRBJ1-3; 9 bases are shared with TRBD1. Germline V lookup: CDR1 SEHNR, CDR2 FQNEAQ (reference sequence). This CDR3 spans 15 amino acids. V trimming: 5 bases; J trimming: 2 bases; junction bases outside the gene matches: 4. The CDR3 DNA reads TGTGCCAGCAGCCACTGGACAGGGGCTGGAAACACCATATATTTT. It translates to CASSHWTGAGNTIYF.

The genes are TRBV18 and TRBJ2-5; D gene uncertain. The V gene lost 0 bases and the J gene lost 4 bases, with 6 bases spanning the gap. The length of the CDR3 is 13 residues. Germline CDR1 reads KGHSH; CDR2 reads LQKENI. In DNA form, the CDR3 reads TGTGCCAGCTCACCACCTGCTGGAGAGACCCAGTACTTC. Its protein is CASSPPAGETQYF.

This clone was picked up one time. DNA of the CDR3: TGTGCCAGCAGTCTGGAATATCAGCCCCAGCATTTT. This translates into CASSLEYQPQHF. V gene TRBV28 combines with J gene TRBJ1-5; D remains unclear. The V and J ends lost 5 bases and 5 bases respectively, with 7 bases between them. The CDR3 consists of 12 residues. CDR1 and CDR2 (germline): MDHEN, SYDVKM.

In this sample, this clone turned up once. J is TRBJ2-1 and V is TRBV7-8, with TRBD2 identical over 15 bases. There are 16 residues in the CDR3. Trimming at V came to 4 bases and at J to 6 bases, leaving 4 bases not matched to a gene. CDR1 and CDR2 from the germline V gene are SGHVS and FQNEAQ. CDR3 residues: CASSSVGLAGGNEQFF. The DNA of the CDR3 is TGTGCCAGCAGCTCCGTGGGACTAGCGGGAGGCAATGAGCAGTTCTTC.

The count of this clone is one. The chain carries TRBV30 and TRBJ1-2, with TRBD1 as a possible D gene (6 bases). CDR1 is GTSNPN and CDR2 is SVGIG in the germline V gene (reference sequence). Trimming removed 3 bases from V and 4 bases from J, with 15 bases in between. The CDR3 spans 14 residues. In DNA, the CDR3 is TGTGCCTGGAGAATCGGACAGTTTACCTATGGCTACACCTTC. Translating it yields CAWRIGQFTYGYTF. The full variable domain, its missing parts supplied by reference TRBV30 and TRBJ1-2, is SQTIHQWPATLVQPVGSPLSLECTVEGTSNPNLYWYRQAAGRGLQLLFYSVGIGQISSEVPQNLSASRPQDRQFILSSKKLLLSDSGFYLCAWRIGQFTYGYTFGSGTRLTVV.

This rearrangement joins TRBV7-9 to TRBJ1-2; D not resolved. CDR3 size: 13 residues. Germline V gene lookup returns CDR1 SEHNR and CDR2 FQNEAQ (reference sequence). V was clipped by 5 bases and J by 1 base, with 8 bases between them. CDR3 protein: CASSVENNYGYTF. The CDR3 DNA reads TGTGCCAGCAGCGTCGAAAATAACTATGGCTACACCTTC.

This chain joins TRBV2 and TRBJ1-3, with TRBD1 matching 7 bases. CDR3 length: 17 amino acids. After removal of 4 bases from V and 0 bases from J, the junction contained 9 bases not matched to a gene. Germline V lookup: CDR1 SNHLY, CDR2 FYNNEI. For the CDR3, the DNA is TGTGCCAGCAGTGGGAGGACAGGTTACCCCTCTGGAAACACCATATATTTT. It codes for CASSGRTGYPSGNTIYF. Complete variable domain (other parts from reference TRBV2 and TRBJ1-3): EPEVTQTPSHQVTQMGQEVILRCVPISNHLYFYWYRQILGQKVEFLVSFYNNEISEKSEIFDDQFSVERPDGSNFTLKIRSTKLEDSAMYFCASSGRTGYPSGNTIYFGEGSWLTVV.

The gene calls are TRBV6-1 and TRBJ2-5; weak D call: TRBD1 (6 bases). Trimming removed 6 bases from V and 0 bases from J, with 11 bases in between. The germline gives CDR1 MNHNS, CDR2 SASEGT. The CDR3 has 14 amino acids. CDR3 DNA: TGTGCCAGCAGAGCCCGGGACAACCAAGAGACCCAGTACTTC. Translating gives CASRARDNQETQYF.

V and J are TRBV11-2 and TRBJ2-5, with D hard to call. The DNA end favors TRBJ2-7, so the J call may be wrong. The CDR3 has 15 amino acids. The V gene's germline CDR1 is SGHAT and CDR2 FQNNGV. CDR3 sequence: CASSLGPGVSYEQYF. The DNA of the CDR3 is TGTGCCAGCAGCTTAGGACCGGGCGTATCCTACGAGCAGTACTTC.

This chain links TRBV5-1 with TRBJ1-2; D is unresolved. The CDR3 runs 16 residues. V was pared by 1 base and J by 3 bases, with 16 bases between. Germline values: CDR1 SGHRS, CDR2 YFSETQ. As DNA, the CDR3 is TGCGCCAGCAGCTTGAAGGCTCCCCCGGCGGACTATGGCTACACCTTC. Its translation is CASSLKAPPADYGYTF.